This record looks at one TCR beta chain sequence and its context. This clonotype was counted a few times. Its antigen is not yet known. Base quality data are lacking; no much larger clone is found one base away. The sample is drawn from a study of T-cell reconstitution after alpha-beta-depleted transplantation in children (dated by TCRdb to the mid-2010s). With regard to the full study: Using TCR repertoire profiling, the study followed T-cell immune reconstitution in a quantitative way in children after TCRalphabeta/CD19-depleted allogeneic hematopoietic cell transplantation.

The receptor library was made with PCR. Data came from an Illumina HiSeq 2500. TCR libraries were prepared with molecular barcoding, using unique molecular identifiers to normalize TCRbeta repertoire quantification. TCRdb itself trimmed the public reads at Q25 with fastp, ran MiXCR and retained productive beta chains. A single entry per CDR3 protein holds the most common genes and DNA from its merged rows. Recorded for this sample are about 230,000 distinct CDR3 sequences; around 11% of them occurred a single time. 2.6% of the sample is taken by the ten largest. CDR3 length: 14 amino acids, cysteine to phenylalanine. The retained sequence is limited to the CDR3, 42 bases, with the frame set at the first base. As encoded in the germline V gene (reference sequence), CDR1 is LNHDA while CDR2 is SQIVND. V and J lose 5 bases and 5 bases, and a span of 16 bases separates them.

The chain is encoded by TRBV19 joined to TRBJ2-7, with TRBD2 perhaps the D gene, on 5 matching bases. The sample here was PBMCs from the stem cell graft donor, taken from the stem cell graft. The origin of this receptor is a human donor who donated a stem cell graft to a child with acute lymphoblastic leukemia. The bases are TGTGCCAGTAGTGGATCGGGGTGGGAGAACGAGCAGTACTTC. The encoded protein is CASSGSGWENEQYF.